This T cell receptor beta chain was captured by sequencing in a study of blood T cell repertoires in COVID-19. Study-wide background: Sources were T cells, B-cell-depleted T cells, or PBMCs; the material itself was cDNA or gDNA.

How the authors handled the data: Scientists estimated how many nucleated cells there were by amplifying reference gene primers. Generated by immunoSEQ multiplex PCR, the TCRdb table keeps only in-frame clones and is missing some. V and J calls and clone size are as listed in that table; D and trimming were resolved from the DNA. Here the sample spans 180,000 or so clones, less than 85% being singletons. Germline V gene data show CDR1 as MDHEN and CDR2 as SYDVKM. The CDR3 loop spans 14 amino acids. V dropped 6 bases and J dropped 7 bases, with 18 bases sitting between them. Clinical histories supplied by participants themselves formed the basis of cohort assignment. Donors in Cohort 3 who had recovered were those with two negative PCRs, healthcare professional clearance, or resolution of their symptoms.

The sample was PBMCs or T cells enriched from blood (not recorded which). The V call is TRBV28, the J call TRBJ1-1; tentative D call: TRBD1 (6 bases). The receptor was isolated from a woman aged 50 to 65 who had recovered from COVID-19. The chain's CDR3 is CASSRHQGYGEAFF. The DNA for the CDR3 is TGTGCCAGCAGCAGACATCAGGGGTATGGTGAAGCTTTCTTT.